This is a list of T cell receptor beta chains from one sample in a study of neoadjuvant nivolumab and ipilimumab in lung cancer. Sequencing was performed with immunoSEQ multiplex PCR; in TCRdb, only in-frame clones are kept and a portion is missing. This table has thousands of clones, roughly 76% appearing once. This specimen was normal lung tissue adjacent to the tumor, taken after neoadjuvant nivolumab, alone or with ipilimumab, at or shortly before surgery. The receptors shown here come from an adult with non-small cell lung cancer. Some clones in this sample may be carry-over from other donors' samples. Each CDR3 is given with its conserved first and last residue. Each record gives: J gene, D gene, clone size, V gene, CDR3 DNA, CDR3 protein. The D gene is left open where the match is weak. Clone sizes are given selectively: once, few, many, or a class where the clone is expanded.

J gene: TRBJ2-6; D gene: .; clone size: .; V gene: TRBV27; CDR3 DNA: TGTGCCAGCACCACCTGGGGGCGTGGGGCCAACGTCCTGACTTTC; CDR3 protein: CASTTWGRGANVLTF
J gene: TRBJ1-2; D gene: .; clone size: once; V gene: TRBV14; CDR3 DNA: TGTGCCAGCAGCCAAGATCGACGGGGCTACACCTTC; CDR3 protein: CASSQDRRGYTF
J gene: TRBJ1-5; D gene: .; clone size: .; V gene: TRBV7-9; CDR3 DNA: TGTGCCAGCAGCGATGAGCAGGGCCAGCCCCAGCATTTT; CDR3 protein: CASSDEQGQPQHF
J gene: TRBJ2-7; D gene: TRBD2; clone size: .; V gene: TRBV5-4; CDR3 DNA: TGTGCCAGCAGCCTCAGCGGGGGGGCCGCCTACGAGCAGTACTTC; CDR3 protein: CASSLSGGAAYEQYF
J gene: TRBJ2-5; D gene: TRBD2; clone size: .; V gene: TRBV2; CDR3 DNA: TGTGCCAGCACCCCGGGGACTAGCGGGGGCCGTGGAGAGACCCAGTACTTC; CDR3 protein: CASTPGTSGGRGETQYF
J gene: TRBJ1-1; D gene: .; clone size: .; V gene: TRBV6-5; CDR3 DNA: TGTGCCAGCAGTTCTGGGGTAGAATACGGTGAAGCTTTCTTT; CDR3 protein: CASSSGVEYGEAFF
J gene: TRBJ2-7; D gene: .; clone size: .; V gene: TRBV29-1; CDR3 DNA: TGCAGCGTTGGGTCTCTTAGGGGGAGAAGATCCTACGAGCAGTACTTC; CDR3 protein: CSVGSLRGRRSYEQYF
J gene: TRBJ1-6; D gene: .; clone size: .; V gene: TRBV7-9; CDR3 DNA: TGTGCCAGCAGCTTACTCCGAACAAATTCACCCCTCCACTTT; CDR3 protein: CASSLLRTNSPLHF
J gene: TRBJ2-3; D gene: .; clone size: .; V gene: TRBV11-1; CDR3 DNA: TGTGCCAGCGATGAGCGAAGCACAGATACGCAGTATTTT; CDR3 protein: CASDERSTDTQYF
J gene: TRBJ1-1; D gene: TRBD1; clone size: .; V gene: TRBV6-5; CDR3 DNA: TGTGCCAGCAGGGGGGACAGCGCTCATGAAGCTTTCTTT; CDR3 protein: CASRGDSAHEAFF
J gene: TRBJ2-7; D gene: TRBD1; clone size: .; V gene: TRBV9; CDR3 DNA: TGTGCCAGCAGCCCCCGGGGACAGGGATCCTACGAGCAGTACTTC; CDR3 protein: CASSPRGQGSYEQYF
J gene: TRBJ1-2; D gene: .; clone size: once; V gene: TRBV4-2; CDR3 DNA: TGTGCCAGCAGCCAAGTAGGACTCACTAACTATGGCTACACCTTC; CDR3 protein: CASSQVGLTNYGYTF
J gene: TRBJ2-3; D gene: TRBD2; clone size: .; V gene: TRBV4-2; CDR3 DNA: TGTGCCAGCAGCCAAGCTAGCGGGAGGCCCACAGATACGCAGTATTTT; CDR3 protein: CASSQASGRPTDTQYF
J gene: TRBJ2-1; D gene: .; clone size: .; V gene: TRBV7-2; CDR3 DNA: TGTGCCAGCAGCCTCCGTGGGATATTGCTTGAGCAGTTCTTC; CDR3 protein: CASSLRGILLEQFF
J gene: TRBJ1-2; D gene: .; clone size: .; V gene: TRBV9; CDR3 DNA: TGTGCCAGCCAACAAGCGTCTGGGGTCTATGGCTACACCTTC; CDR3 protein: CASQQASGVYGYTF
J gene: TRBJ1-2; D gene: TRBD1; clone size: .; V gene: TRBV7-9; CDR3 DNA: TGTGCCAGCAGCTCAGGGGACAGGGCTAACTATGGCTACACCTTC; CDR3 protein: CASSSGDRANYGYTF
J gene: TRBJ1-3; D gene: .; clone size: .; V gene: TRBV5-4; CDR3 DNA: TGTGCCAGCAGCTTCTTGGAGACCTCTGGAAACACCATATATTTT; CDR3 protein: CASSFLETSGNTIYF
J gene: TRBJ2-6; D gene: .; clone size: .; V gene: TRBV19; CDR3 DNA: TGTGCCAGTAGTATATCAGGGAGGAGCTCTGGGGCCAACGTCCTGACTTTC; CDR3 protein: CASSISGRSSGANVLTF
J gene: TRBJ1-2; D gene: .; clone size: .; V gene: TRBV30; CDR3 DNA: TGTGCCTGGAGTGTTTGGGAAAATTATGGCTACACCTTC; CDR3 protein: CAWSVWENYGYTF
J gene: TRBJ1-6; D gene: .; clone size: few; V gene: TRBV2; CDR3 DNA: TGTGCCAGCCTTCTTGAGGGATTGGATTCACCCCTCCACTTT; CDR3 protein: CASLLEGLDSPLHF
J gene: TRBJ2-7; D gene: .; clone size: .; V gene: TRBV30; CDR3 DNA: TGTGCCTGGAGCACGCTTCTTTATGGCCCGGCCTACGAGCAGTACTTC; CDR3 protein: CAWSTLLYGPAYEQYF
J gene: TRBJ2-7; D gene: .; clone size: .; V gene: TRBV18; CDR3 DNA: TGTGCCAGCTCACCAGAGGAGGGAATCGGATACGAGCAGTACTTC; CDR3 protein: CASSPEEGIGYEQYF
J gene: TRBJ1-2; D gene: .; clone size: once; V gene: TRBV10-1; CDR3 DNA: TGCGCCAGGAAAGATAACTATGGCTACACCTTC; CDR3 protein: CARKDNYGYTF
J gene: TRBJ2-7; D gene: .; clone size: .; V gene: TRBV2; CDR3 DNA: TGTGCCAGCAGTCAGGACCCTTTCAGCTCCTACGAGCAGTACTTC; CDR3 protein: CASSQDPFSSYEQYF
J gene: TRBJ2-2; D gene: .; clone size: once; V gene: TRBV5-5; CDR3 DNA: TGTGCCAGCGATTCGGGTATACCCGGGGAGCTGTTTTTT; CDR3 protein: CASDSGIPGELFF
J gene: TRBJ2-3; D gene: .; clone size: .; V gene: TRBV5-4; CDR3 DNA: TGTGCCAGCAGCTTGGCCAGGCCTCAATTCCCCACAGATACGCAGTATTTT; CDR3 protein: CASSLARPQFPTDTQYF
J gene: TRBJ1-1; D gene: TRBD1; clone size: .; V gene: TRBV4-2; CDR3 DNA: TGTGCCAGCAACCAGGGGGGACTGAACACTGAAGCTTTCTTT; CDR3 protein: CASNQGGLNTEAFF
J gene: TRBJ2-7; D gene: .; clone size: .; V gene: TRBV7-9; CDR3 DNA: TGTGCCAGCAGCTTAAACACAGCCCTCGAGCAGTACTTC; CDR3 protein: CASSLNTALEQYF
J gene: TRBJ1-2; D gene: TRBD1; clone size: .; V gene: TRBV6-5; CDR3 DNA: TGTGCCAGCAGATTTGGACAGGGGGCTGTTGGCTACACCTTC; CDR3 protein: CASRFGQGAVGYTF
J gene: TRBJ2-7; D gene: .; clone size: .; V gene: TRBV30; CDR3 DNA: TGTGCCTGGAGCCCGGGACAGCGGGTCTACGAGCAGTACTTC; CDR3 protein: CAWSPGQRVYEQYF
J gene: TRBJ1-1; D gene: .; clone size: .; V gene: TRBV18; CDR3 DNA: TGTGCCAGCTCACCAGAGCTGGCCCGGGGGTTCACTGAAGCTTTCTTT; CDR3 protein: CASSPELARGFTEAFF
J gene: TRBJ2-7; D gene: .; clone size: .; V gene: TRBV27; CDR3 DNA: TGTGCCAGCAGTTTCCCCCCCGAGCAGTACTTC; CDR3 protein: CASSFPPEQYF
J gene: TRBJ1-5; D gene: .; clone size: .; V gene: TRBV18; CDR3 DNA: TGTGCCAGCTCACCACCAGGGACCCCTAGCAATCAGCCCCAGCATTTT; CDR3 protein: CASSPPGTPSNQPQHF
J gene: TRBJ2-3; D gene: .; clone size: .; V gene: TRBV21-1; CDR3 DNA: TGTGCCAGCACCCCTGAGCGTGGGCAAAGGGGGTTTACGCAGTATTTT; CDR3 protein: CASTPERGQRGFTQYF
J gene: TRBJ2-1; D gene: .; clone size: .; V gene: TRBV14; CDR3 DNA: TGTGCCAGCAGTCCCGGTACCTACAATGAGCAGTTCTTC; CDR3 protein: CASSPGTYNEQFF
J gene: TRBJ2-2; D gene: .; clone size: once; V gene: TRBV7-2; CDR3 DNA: TGTGCCAGCAGCCCCGGCGCGCGCACCGGGGAGCTGTTTTTT; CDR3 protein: CASSPGARTGELFF
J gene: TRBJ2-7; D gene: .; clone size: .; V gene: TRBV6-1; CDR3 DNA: TGTGCCAGCAGTGAAAATGTAGGGACGGACTACGAGCAGTACTTC; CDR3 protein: CASSENVGTDYEQYF
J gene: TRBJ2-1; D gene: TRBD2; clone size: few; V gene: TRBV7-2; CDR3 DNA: TGTGCCAGCAGCACCGACCCTAGCGGCTACAATGAGCAGTTCTTC; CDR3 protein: CASSTDPSGYNEQFF
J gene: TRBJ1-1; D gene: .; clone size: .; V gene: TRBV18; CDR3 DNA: TGTGCCAGCTCCCCTGGACGCGAGATGAACACTGAAGCTTTCTTT; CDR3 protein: CASSPGREMNTEAFF